This passage covers 13 T cell receptor beta chains from one sample sequenced in a study of identical twins. MiXCR, run by TCRdb on the 5' RACE reads, gives a single entry per CDR3 protein. The profile shows hundreds of thousands of distinct CDR3 sequences, roughly 20% of them singletons. These same data were also listed under a study on T cells expressing NK-cell markers.

Material: PBMCs. These receptors were taken from a woman aged 18 to 35 in good health.

The chain joins TRBV18 to TRBJ1-2; 7 bases match TRBD1. The CDR3 length is 14 residues. Germline-derived CDR1 and CDR2 are KGHSH and LQKENI. Trimming took 3 bases from V and 4 from J; bases not matched to a gene: 5. The CDR3 DNA reads TGTGCCAGCTCACCCGGGACAGCCAGCTATGGCTACACCTTC. Translation: CASSPGTASYGYTF.

The J gene is TRBJ2-2, the V gene TRBV5-1, with D possibly being TRBD1 (5 bases). This CDR3 contains 14 residues. V lost 3 bases, J lost 4 bases, and 10 bases lay in between. Germline CDR1 is SGHRS and CDR2 is YFSETQ. The chain's CDR3 is CASSSGHSTGELFF. The DNA for the CDR3 is TGCGCCAGCAGCTCCGGACATTCCACCGGGGAGCTGTTTTTT.

This clonotype has only a few counts. The rearrangement links TRBV9 to TRBJ2-7; D unresolved. Germline V gene sequence: CDR1 SGDLS, CDR2 YYNGEE. The ends were cut back, 0 bases at V and 6 bases at J, with 13 bases in the middle. The CDR3 totals 14 residues. CDR3 amino acids: CASSVGSRPFEQYF. The CDR3 region has the DNA TGTGCCAGCAGCGTAGGTAGTAGGCCGTTCGAGCAGTACTTC.

This chain links TRBV10-3 with TRBJ2-5; D may be TRBD1 (6 bases). CDR3 length: 13 amino acids. The germline gives CDR1 ENHRY, CDR2 SYGVKD. Trimming took off 3 bases at V and 10 bases at J, with 15 bases between the two ends. The CDR3: CAISDAGAWSQYF. The CDR3 nucleotides are TGTGCCATCAGTGACGCAGGGGCTTGGAGCCAGTACTTC.

In this sample, this clonotype turned up a few times. This chain joins TRBV20-1 and TRBJ2-3; TRBD2 might be the D (5 bases). Trimming shortened V by 6 bases and J by 4 bases, and 11 bases separated the two germline ends. Germline V gene lookup returns CDR1 DFQATT and CDR2 SNEGSKA (reference sequence). This CDR3 spans 12 amino acids. CDR3 bases: TGCAGTGCCGCACCAGCGGCAGATACGCAGTATTTT. Amino acids: CSAAPAADTQYF.

The chain combines TRBV4-3 with TRBJ2-1, with D uncertain. The V gene lost 4 bases and the J gene lost 8 bases, with 15 bases spanning the gap. Germline loops: CDR1 LGHNA, CDR2 YSLEER. The CDR3 totals 14 residues. This CDR3 is CASSLSATLDEQFF. The CDR3 nucleotides are TGCGCCAGCAGCCTCTCCGCAACTCTGGATGAGCAGTTCTTC.

The chain combines TRBV2 with TRBJ2-6; D is undetermined. V lost 4 bases and J lost 0, with 4 bases in between. Germline V gene sequence: CDR1 SNHLY, CDR2 FYNNEI. CDR3 size: 14 residues. The CDR3 protein is CASSGDSGANVLTF. In DNA form, the CDR3 reads TGTGCCAGCAGTGGGGACTCTGGGGCCAACGTCCTGACTTTC.

This sequence joins TRBV5-3 and TRBJ2-3; TRBD2 agrees at 11 bases. TRBV5-3 belongs to the ORF category, with a function that is uncertain. The CDR3 consists of 16 residues. Trimming at V came to 2 bases and at J to 3 bases, leaving 5 bases not matched to a gene. CDR3 DNA: TGTGCCAGAAGCTTTAGCGGGAGGGCCGTAACAGATACGCAGTATTTT. Its translation is CARSFSGRAVTDTQYF.

The genes are TRBV7-3 and TRBJ2-1; 8 bases are a match to TRBD1. Germline V CDR1 and CDR2: SGHTA, FQGTGA. This CDR3 is built from 13 residues. The J segment lost 9 bases and the V segment lost 5 bases, leaving 6 bases of the junction unmatched. The CDR3 loop is CASSKDRESEQFF. The CDR3 DNA follows: TGTGCCAGCAGCAAGGACAGGGAGAGTGAGCAGTTCTTC.

This chain uses TRBV20-1 with TRBJ2-5; D perhaps matches TRBD2 (6 bases). The CDR3 extends over 14 amino acids. Germline lookup yields CDR1 DFQATT and CDR2 SNEGSKA (reference sequence). V was trimmed by 0 bases and J by 2 bases, leaving 10 bases between them. The CDR3 nucleotides read TGCAGTGCTAGAGAGGAGGGAATACAAGAGACCCAGTACTTC. It translates to CSAREEGIQETQYF.

This clonotype was seen more than once but under ten times. V usage is TRBV20-1 and J usage is TRBJ1-1, with D perhaps matching TRBD1 (5 bases). This CDR3 is built from 12 residues. V lost 2 bases and J 7 bases, leaving 11 bases between the germline ends. The germline V gene encodes CDR1 DFQATT and CDR2 SNEGSKA (reference sequence). CDR3 loop: CSARYRDGEAFF. CDR3 nucleotides: TGCAGTGCTAGATACCGGGACGGTGAAGCTTTCTTT.

This clonotype was observed a few times. The chain recombines TRBV5-1 with TRBJ1-1, with D possibly being TRBD1 (5 bases). CDR3 size: 13 residues. The V and J ends lost 3 bases and 7 bases respectively, with 13 bases between them. The germline CDR1 and CDR2 sequences are SGHRS and YFSETQ. CDR3 sequence reads: CASSSQAQVEAFF. The CDR3 DNA is TGCGCCAGCAGCTCCCAGGCACAGGTTGAAGCTTTCTTT.

The chain links TRBV20-1 to TRBJ1-6; TRBD1 agrees at 9 bases. The CDR3 extends over 15 amino acids. Germline V CDR1 and CDR2: DFQATT, SNEGSKA (reference sequence). The ends lost 5 bases at V and 10 bases at J; junction bases unmatched: 12. The CDR3 nucleotides read TGCAGTGCTCCCACGCCGGGACAGGGAGGGTCACCCCTCCACTTT. This sequence encodes CSAPTPGQGGSPLHF.